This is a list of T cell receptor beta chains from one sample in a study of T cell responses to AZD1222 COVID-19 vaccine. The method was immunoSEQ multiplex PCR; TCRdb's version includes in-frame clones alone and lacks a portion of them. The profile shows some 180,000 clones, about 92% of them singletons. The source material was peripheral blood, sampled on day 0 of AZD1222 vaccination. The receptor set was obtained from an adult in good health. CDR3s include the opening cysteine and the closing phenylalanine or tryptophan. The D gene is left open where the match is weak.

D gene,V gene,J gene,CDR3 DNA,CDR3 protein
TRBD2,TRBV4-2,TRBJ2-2,TGTGCCAGCAGCCAACCAGCAGCGGGGGGCACCGGGGAGCTGTTTTTT,CASSQPAAGGTGELFF
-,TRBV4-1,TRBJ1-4,TGCGCCAGCAGCCGGTCCGTACGGACGACTAATGAAAAACTGTTTTTT,CASSRSVRTTNEKLFF
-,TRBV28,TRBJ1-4,TGTGCCAGCAGTTTGTCGGGACCAACTAATGAAAAACTGTTTTTT,CASSLSGPTNEKLFF
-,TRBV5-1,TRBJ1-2,TGCGCCAGCAGGCAGGGTGGTACGGGAAGCGGGGGCTACACCTTC,CASRQGGTGSGGYTF
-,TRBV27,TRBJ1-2,TGTGCCAGCAGCAGGGGCGGAGGCTATGGCTACACCTTC,CASSRGGGYGYTF
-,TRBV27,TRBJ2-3,TGTGCCAGCAGTTCTTCAGGGGCTAGAACAGATACGCAGTATTTT,CASSSSGARTDTQYF
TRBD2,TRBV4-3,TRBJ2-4,TGCGCCAGCAGCCAAGCAGAGCGGGGGAGCATTCAGTACTTC,CASSQAERGSIQYF
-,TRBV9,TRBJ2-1,TGTGCCAGCAGCGTAGCTGGAAGGGGACCGATCTCCTACAATGAGCAGTTCTTC,CASSVAGRGPISYNEQFF
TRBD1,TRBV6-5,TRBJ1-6,TGTGCCAGCAGTTACGGGACAGGGGCCAATTCACCCCTCCACTTT,CASSYGTGANSPLHF
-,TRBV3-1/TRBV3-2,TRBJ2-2,TGTGCCAGCAGCCAAGTCGGTTCGGCCGGGGAGCTGTTTTTT,CASSQVGSAGELFF
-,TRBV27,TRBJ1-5,TGTGCCAGCAGTGGTACTGGTGGCAATCAGCCCCAGCATTTT,CASSGTGGNQPQHF
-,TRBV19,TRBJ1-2,TGTGCCAGTAGTATAGATCCCGGGGGGCGAAACTATGGCTACACCTTC,CASSIDPGGRNYGYTF
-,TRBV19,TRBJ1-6,TGTGCCAGTAGTATAGACATTCTTGAGACTTCACCCCTCCACTTT,CASSIDILETSPLHF
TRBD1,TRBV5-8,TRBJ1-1,TGTGCCAGCAGCTTGGGGCCGGGACAGGGGAACACTGAAGCTTTCTTT,CASSLGPGQGNTEAFF
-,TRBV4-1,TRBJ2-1,TGCGCCAGCAGCCAAGGCGCGGGTCTCTCCTACAATGAGCAGTTCTTC,CASSQGAGLSYNEQFF
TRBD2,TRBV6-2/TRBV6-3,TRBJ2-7,TGTGCCAGCAGTCTAGGACTAGCGGGGGCCTACGAGCAGTACTTC,CASSLGLAGAYEQYF
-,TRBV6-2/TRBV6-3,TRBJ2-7,TGTGCCAGCAGCGATCTTTCGGGGTCCGAGCAGTACTTC,CASSDLSGSEQYF
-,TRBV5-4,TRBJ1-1,TGTGCCAGCAGCTCTCCGGGGAACACTGAAGCTTTCTTT,CASSSPGNTEAFF
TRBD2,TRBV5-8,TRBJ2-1,TGTGCCAGCAGCCCAACTAGCGGGGTAAGCTCCTACAATGAGCAGTTCTTC,CASSPTSGVSSYNEQFF
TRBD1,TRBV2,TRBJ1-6,TGTGCCAGCGGTTGGCACCTGGACAGGGGTAATTCACCCCTCCACTTT,CASGWHLDRGNSPLHF
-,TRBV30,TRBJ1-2,TGTGCCTGGAGCAGGGGAAGGGATGGCTACACCTTC,CAWSRGRDGYTF
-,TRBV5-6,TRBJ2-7,TGTGCCAGCAGCCGGCGGGCGGGGGCCACCTACGAGCAGTACTTC,CASSRRAGATYEQYF